This T cell receptor (beta chain) was identified during a study of cytotoxic CD8 clonotypes in ibrutinib-treated CLL. The germline CDR1 and CDR2 sequences are LNHDA and SQIVND (reference sequence). CDR3 length: 14 amino acids. Trimming cost V 5 bases and J 9 bases; bases outside gene matches: 5. Data came from immunoSEQ multiplex PCR; TCRdb stores just in-frame clones and leaves some out. The sample consists of hundreds of thousands of clones, around three quarters of them appearing once. The clonotype comes from a human donor with chronic lymphocytic leukemia. The sample consisted of PBMCs, taken after 24 months of ibrutinib treatment. The rearrangement uses TRBV19 and TRBJ2-1; 12 nucleotides align to TRBD2. The CDR3 nucleotides are TGTGCCAGTAGTTTACTAGCGGGAGGTAGTGAGCAGTTCTTC. Translating it yields CASSLLAGGSEQFF.